This TCR beta chain was sequenced in a study of vaccination and CD4 T cells after COVID-19. Treatment here: roughly 10-day PBMC culture with coronavirus spike peptide pools or control peptides (ViraFEST assay). With the Oncomine TCR Beta short-read assay, DNA from cultured CD4+ T cells was sequenced. Each CDR3 protein gets one entry after TCRdb re-called the PCR reads with MiXCR. The sample carries more than 13,000 distinct CDR3 sequences, more than 20% recorded once. As for this clonotype: Antigen specificity is unknown.

The source is a human donor with COVID-19. Sequenced: cultured CD4+ T cells from blood.

CDR3 region: CSASRGAFNNEQFF. CDR3 nucleotides: TGCAGTGCTAGCCGGGGGGCCTTCAACAATGAGCAGTTCTTC. V and J are TRBV20-1 and TRBJ2-1; TRBD2 is a possible D gene (7 bases). The CDR3 runs to 14 residues. Germline values: CDR1 DFQATT, CDR2 SNEGSKA (reference sequence). V shed 3 bases and J shed 5 bases, with 14 bases lying between them.